This T cell receptor beta chain was obtained from a study of T cell responses to AZD1222 COVID-19 vaccine. Study-level findings and limits: Two AZD1222 doses significantly raised spike-specific TCR breadth and depth over controls. Among those given AZD1222, only six were seropositive at baseline. The reported proportion of spike-specific TCRs targeting unmutated variant regions was nearly half.

The V and J ends lost 4 bases and 5 bases, in that order; junction bases with no gene match: 4. The V gene's germline CDR1 is KGHDR and CDR2 SFDVKD. The CDR3 covers 14 residues. The assay was immunoSEQ multiplex PCR, and TCRdb's table has in-frame clones only and misses some. In the table there are around 160,000 clones, about 81% of which are singletons. Comment on this clone: The antigen is not known.

The rearrangement joins TRBV24-1 to TRBJ1-2, with TRBD1 matching 9 bases. This TCR was sampled from an adult in good health. This specimen consisted of peripheral blood, obtained on day 0 of MenACWY control vaccination. CDR3 sequence reads: CATSDRTGVYGYTF. The CDR3 region has the DNA TGTGCCACCAGTGACCGGACAGGGGTTTATGGCTACACCTTC.